One sample yielded the 31 T cell receptor beta chains listed below, sequenced in a study of T cells in localized non-small cell lung cancer. Only in-frame clones appear in the TCRdb table, and some are missing; sequencing was by immunoSEQ multiplex PCR. Of 35,000 or so clones listed, roughly 87% were seen once; the top ten hold approximately 6.8%. Sequencing was performed on peripheral blood, taken before any cancer treatment. The receptors were gathered from a woman aged 35-75 years with stage I lung adenocarcinoma.

This sequence joins TRBV5-4 and TRBJ2-5; D is possibly TRBD2 (7 bases). The CDR3 is made up of 13 amino acids. Trimming stripped 5 bases from V and 2 bases from J, with 10 bases between. Germline assignment: CDR1 SGHNT and CDR2 YYREEE (reference sequence). This chain's CDR3 is CASRGGTQETQYF. DNA for the CDR3: TGTGCCAGCAGGGGAGGGACACAAGAGACCCAGTACTTC.

The chain employs TRBV6-6 and TRBJ2-3; D could derive from TRBD1 or TRBD2 (5 bases each). Per the germline V gene, CDR1 is MNHNY and CDR2 is SVGAGI (reference sequence). The CDR3 is 11 residues long. Trimming removed 6 bases from V and 8 bases from J, with 9 bases in between. The CDR3 protein is CASSLGGTQYF. CDR3 nucleotides: TGTGCCAGCAGCCTTGGGGGTACGCAGTATTTT.

This CDR3 reads CASLPPDTDTQYF. The CDR3 nucleotides are TGTGCCAGCCTCCCGCCGGACACAGATACGCAGTATTTT. The rearrangement joins TRBV5-4 to TRBJ2-3, with unresolved D. The V end was cut by 7 bases, the J end by 2 bases, with 11 bases between. Germline CDR1 and CDR2: SGHNT and YYREEE (reference sequence). The CDR3 covers 13 residues.

This chain links TRBV5-4 with TRBJ1-1, with TRBD1 as a possible D gene (5 bases). The germline V gene has CDR1 SGHNT and CDR2 YYREEE (reference sequence). The CDR3 loop spans 15 amino acids. V gave up 4 bases and J gave up 0 bases, with 13 bases separating them. CDR3 nucleotide sequence: TGTGCCAGCAGCATGGGACGGAATATGAACACTGAAGCTTTCTTT. Its protein is CASSMGRNMNTEAFF.

The V and J genes are TRBV5-1 and TRBJ2-5; the match to TRBD2 covers 8 bases. Germline V lookup: CDR1 SGHRS, CDR2 YFSETQ. V lost 0 bases to trimming and J lost 5 bases; unmatched junction nucleotides: 6. This CDR3 spans 15 amino acids. The CDR3 loop reads CASSLGRGGSETQYF. DNA for the CDR3: TGCGCCAGCAGCTTGGGCCGGGGGGGCTCGGAGACCCAGTACTTC.

In nucleotides, the CDR3 is TGCGCCAGCAGATTAGCGGGGGGCAATGAGCAGTTCTTC. This sequence encodes CASRLAGGNEQFF. The rearrangement links TRBV10-2 to TRBJ2-1; TRBD2 matches 10 bases. The V segment lost 6 bases and the J segment 6 bases; nucleotides outside the gene matches: 2. The CDR3 loop spans 13 amino acids. Germline V gene data show CDR1 as WSHSY and CDR2 as SAAADI.

This chain uses TRBV5-4 with TRBJ2-2; 9 positions agree with TRBD1. With V trimmed by 4 bases and J by 4 bases, 8 bases remained unmatched. Germline CDR1 is SGHNT and CDR2 is YYREEE (reference sequence). The CDR3 covers 16 residues. The CDR3 loop is CASSAGQGKVTGELFF. In DNA form, the CDR3 reads TGTGCCAGCAGCGCGGGACAGGGAAAGGTCACCGGGGAGCTGTTTTTT. The full variable domain, completed using reference TRBV5-4 and TRBJ2-2, is ETGVTQSPTHLIKTRGQQVTLRCSSQSGHNTVSWYQQALGQGPQFIFQYYREEENGRGNFPPRFSGLQFPNYSSELNVNALELDDSALYLCASSAGQGKVTGELFFGEGSRLTVL.

The chain joins TRBV7-9 to TRBJ1-4; the D is unclear. V was shortened by 2 bases and J by 8 bases, with 15 bases between the two germline ends. The germline CDR1 and CDR2 sequences are SEHNR and FQNEAQ (reference sequence). The CDR3 is 15 amino acids. The CDR3 nucleotides are TGTGCCAGCAGCTTATCCGGCGGGCGGGTCGAAAAACTGTTTTTT. Translated, it gives CASSLSGGRVEKLFF.

The chain joins TRBV10-3 to TRBJ2-5, with D possibly called TRBD1 or TRBD2 (5 bases each). Trimming took off 2 bases at V and 1 base at J, with 8 bases between the two ends. Germline V gives CDR1 ENHRY, CDR2 SYGVKD. The CDR3 has 14 residues. CDR3 loop: CAISERGSQETQYF. As DNA, the CDR3 is TGTGCCATCAGTGAGCGGGGCAGCCAAGAGACCCAGTACTTC.

This chain connects TRBV11-3 to TRBJ2-5; a possible D gene is TRBD1 (6 bases). The germline V and J ends were trimmed by 4 bases and 5 bases, with 14 bases remaining between them. Germline CDR1 SGHNT, CDR2 YENEEA. CDR3 length: 14 amino acids. As DNA, the CDR3 is TGTGCCAGCAGCTCCTCTTTAAGGGGGGAGACCCAGTACTTC. It codes for CASSSSLRGETQYF.

The CDR3 region is CASSRIHGGAGSYEQYF. DNA for the CDR3: TGTGCCAGCAGCCGCATTCACGGGGGGGCCGGGTCCTACGAGCAGTACTTC. This chain uses TRBV7-2 with TRBJ2-7, with TRBD2 matching over 8 bases. There are 17 residues in the CDR3. The germline V gene encodes CDR1 SGHTA and CDR2 FQGNSA. The junction had 13 bases not matched to a gene; V was cut back by 5 bases and J by 1 base.

The CDR3 is CASSARTAEKLFF. CDR3 DNA sequence: TGTGCCAGCAGCGCCCGGACAGCCGAAAAACTGTTTTTT. This sequence joins TRBV11-2 and TRBJ1-4, with D perhaps matching TRBD1 (6 bases). Looked up from germline, CDR1 is SGHAT and CDR2 is FQNNGV. V gave up 5 bases and J gave up 8 bases, with 12 bases separating them. The CDR3 is made up of 13 amino acids.

The rearrangement links TRBV2 to TRBJ1-3; D is unresolved. Trimming left V 6 bases short and J 11 bases short, with 17 bases between. Germline V gene lookup returns CDR1 SNHLY and CDR2 FYNNEI. The CDR3 totals 13 residues. CDR3 in DNA: TGTGCCAGCAGCTCTGGGATAGCGTCCCCCATATATTTT. Its protein product is CASSSGIASPIYF. Variable domain in full (rest from reference TRBV2 and TRBJ1-3): EPEVTQTPSHQVTQMGQEVILRCVPISNHLYFYWYRQILGQKVEFLVSFYNNEISEKSEIFDDQFSVERPDGSNFTLKIRSTKLEDSAMYFCASSSGIASPIYFGEGSWLTVV.

V and J are TRBV6-5 and TRBJ1-1; a possible D gene is TRBD1 (5 bases). This CDR3 is built from 14 residues. The germline CDR1 and CDR2 sequences are MNHEY and SVGAGI. V dropped 2 bases and J dropped 1 base, with 8 bases sitting between them. The CDR3 DNA reads TGTGCCAGCAGTTACGGGACGGAGAACACTGAAGCTTTCTTT. Its translation is CASSYGTENTEAFF.

The rearrangement uses TRBV4-2 and TRBJ2-3; D is unresolved. Per germline, CDR1 LGHNA and CDR2 YNFKEQ. V gave up 0 bases and J gave up 1 base, with 20 bases separating them. The CDR3 is made up of 19 amino acids. CDR3 in DNA: TGTGCCAGCAGCCAAGATCTCCTGGCGGTGGCGACCGGCACAGATACGCAGTATTTT. Its translation is CASSQDLLAVATGTDTQYF.

The rearrangement joins TRBV4-2 to TRBJ2-1; TRBD1 matches at 7 bases. CDR3 size: 15 residues. V was clipped by 3 bases and J by 4 bases; unmatched bases: 6. CDR1 is LGHNA and CDR2 is YNFKEQ in the germline V gene. The CDR3 coding sequence is TGTGCCAGCAGCCAGGGGGACAGAGATTACAATGAGCAGTTCTTC. Encoded protein: CASSQGDRDYNEQFF.

V and J are TRBV7-3 and TRBJ1-1, with no clear D. Trimming removed 1 base at V and 4 bases at J, with 10 bases between. The CDR3 length is 14 residues. CDR1 is SGHTA and CDR2 is FQGTGA in the germline V gene. CDR3 loop: CASSLIGPSTEAFF. The CDR3, as DNA: TGTGCCAGCAGCTTAATAGGGCCGTCCACTGAAGCTTTCTTT.

The chain has TRBV7-3 and TRBJ2-5, with a possible D match to TRBD1 (5 bases). CDR1 is SGHTA, CDR2 FQGTGA, per germline. The CDR3 has 15 amino acids. The germline V and J ends were trimmed by 5 bases and 0 bases, with 13 bases remaining between them. Here the CDR3 reads CASSPQGVNQETQYF. In DNA, the CDR3 is TGTGCCAGCAGCCCACAAGGGGTCAACCAAGAGACCCAGTACTTC.

The chain links TRBV30 to TRBJ1-2; D gene ambiguous. Deletions cut 1 base from V and 8 bases from J, with 8 bases between. This CDR3 comprises 11 residues. Germline V lookup: CDR1 GTSNPN, CDR2 SVGIG (reference sequence). The CDR3 nucleotides are TGTGCCTGGAGTGCCCGCCTAGGCTACACCTTC. This gives the protein CAWSARLGYTF.

V is TRBV5-6 and J is TRBJ2-6; perhaps D is TRBD1 or TRBD2 (6 bases each). CDR1 is SGHDT and CDR2 is YYEEEE in the germline V gene. The CDR3 has 19 amino acids. The V end was cut by 0 bases, the J end by 0 bases, with 16 bases between. The CDR3 protein is CASSLVWGALTSGANVLTF. CDR3 sequence (DNA): TGTGCCAGCAGCTTGGTATGGGGGGCGCTAACCTCTGGGGCCAACGTCCTGACTTTC.

V is TRBV7-9 and J is TRBJ2-3, with TRBD2 as a possible D gene (5 bases). The CDR3 covers 16 residues. Germline values: CDR1 SEHNR, CDR2 FQNEAQ (reference sequence). The V and J ends lost 5 bases and 1 base respectively, with 16 bases between them. The CDR3: CASSQALAGGTDTQYF. The DNA of the CDR3 is TGTGCCAGCAGCCAAGCCCTGGCCGGGGGCACAGATACGCAGTATTTT.

The V gene is TRBV5-1, the J gene TRBJ2-3, with 7 positions matching TRBD1. This CDR3 comprises 16 residues. Germline V gene data show CDR1 as SGHRS and CDR2 as YFSETQ. V shed 0 bases, J shed 5 bases, and the junction held 9 bases outside the gene matches. The CDR3 spells CASSLAGQGVGDTQYF. The CDR3 DNA sequence: TGCGCCAGCAGCTTGGCCGGTCAGGGGGTGGGAGATACGCAGTATTTT.

V and J are TRBV19 and TRBJ1-1; 7 bases are shared with TRBD1. J gave up 1 base and V 5 bases, and 7 bases lay outside the gene matches. The CDR3 covers 15 residues. CDR1 and CDR2 from the germline V gene are LNHDA and SQIVND (reference sequence). In DNA form, the CDR3 reads TGTGCCAGTAGTCCCAGACAGGGAACGAACACTGAAGCTTTCTTT. This gives the protein CASSPRQGTNTEAFF.

The chain couples TRBV5-1 to TRBJ1-4; a weak D match, TRBD1 (5 bases). The CDR3 sequence is 16 residues long. Germline V gives CDR1 SGHRS, CDR2 YFSETQ. V lost 0 bases, J lost 5 bases, and 14 bases lay in between. CDR3 in DNA: TGCGCCAGCAGCTTGGCCGGGGGTGGCATGAATGAAAAACTGTTTTTT. Amino acid sequence: CASSLAGGGMNEKLFF.

The V and J genes are TRBV9 and TRBJ1-2; 9 bases map to TRBD1. CDR3 length: 16 amino acids. Germline CDR1 and CDR2: SGDLS and YYNGEE. The trim removed 3 bases at V and 7 bases at J, leaving 13 bases unmatched. The CDR3, as DNA: TGTGCCAGCAGCGAGTCCCACCGGGACAGGGTTCCTGGCTACACCTTC. It translates to CASSESHRDRVPGYTF.

The chain combines TRBV4-2 with TRBJ1-2; D ambiguous. The CDR3 is made up of 14 amino acids. V gave up 0 bases and J gave up 9 bases, with 14 bases separating them. Germline CDR1 and CDR2: LGHNA and YNFKEQ. CDR3 sequence reads: CASSQDGECISYTF. The CDR3 nucleotides read TGTGCCAGCAGCCAAGATGGGGAGTGTATAAGCTACACCTTC.

The CDR3 region is CASSQDWTSHTGELFF. The CDR3, as DNA: TGTGCCAGCAGCCAAGATTGGACTAGCCACACCGGGGAGCTGTTTTTT. The chain recombines TRBV4-2 with TRBJ2-2, with 8 bases that match TRBD2. The CDR3 sequence is 16 residues long. The junction had 3 bases not matched to a gene; V was cut back by 0 bases and J by 3 bases. Germline V gene lookup returns CDR1 LGHNA and CDR2 YNFKEQ.

This clone turned up a few times. This chain links TRBV6-4 with TRBJ1-6; D is uncertain. The CDR3 is made up of 14 amino acids. The germline V gene encodes CDR1 MRHNA and CDR2 SNTAGT. Trimming shortened V by 2 bases and J by 5 bases, and 7 bases separated the two germline ends. In DNA form, the CDR3 reads TGTGCCAGCAGTGACGAGGCCGATAATTCACCCCTCCACTTT. Protein: CASSDEADNSPLHF.

The genes are TRBV19 and TRBJ1-4; 8 bases fit TRBD1. Germline V gives CDR1 LNHDA, CDR2 SQIVND (reference sequence). The CDR3 has 15 residues. Trimming removed 0 bases from V and 6 bases from J; junction bases left unmatched: 3. CDR3 in DNA: TGTGCCAGTAGTATAGAGGGACAGGTTTATGAAAAACTGTTTTTT. Amino acid sequence: CASSIEGQVYEKLFF.

The chain employs TRBV2 and TRBJ1-4; D gene unclear. The CDR3 length is 14 residues. The ends were cut back, 6 bases at V and 2 bases at J, with 10 bases in the middle. From germline, CDR1 is SNHLY and CDR2 FYNNEI. The DNA of the CDR3 is TGTGCCAGCAGGGCAGGAACGACTAATGAAAAACTGTTTTTT. It encodes CASRAGTTNEKLFF.

The rearrangement links TRBV2 to TRBJ1-5; TRBD1 matches 8 bases. Per germline, CDR1 SNHLY and CDR2 FYNNEI. The CDR3 has 14 amino acids. V lost 6 bases to trimming and J lost 7 bases; unmatched junction nucleotides: 8. CDR3 DNA sequence: TGTGCCAGCAGGTCAGGGGGCCCCACGCAGCCCCAGCATTTT. It codes for CASRSGGPTQPQHF.